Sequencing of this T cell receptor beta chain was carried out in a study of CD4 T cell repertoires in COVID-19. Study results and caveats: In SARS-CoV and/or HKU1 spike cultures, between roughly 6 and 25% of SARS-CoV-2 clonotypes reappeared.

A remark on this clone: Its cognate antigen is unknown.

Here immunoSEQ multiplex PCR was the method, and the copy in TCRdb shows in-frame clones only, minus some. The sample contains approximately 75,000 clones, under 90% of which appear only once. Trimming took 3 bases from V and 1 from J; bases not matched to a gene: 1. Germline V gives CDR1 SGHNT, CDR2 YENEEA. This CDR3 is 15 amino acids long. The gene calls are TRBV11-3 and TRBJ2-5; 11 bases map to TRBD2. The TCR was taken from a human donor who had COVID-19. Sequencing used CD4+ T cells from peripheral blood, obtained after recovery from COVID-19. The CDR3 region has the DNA TGTGCCAGCAGCTTCGGGACTAGCGGCCAAGAGACCCAGTACTTC. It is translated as CASSFGTSGQETQYF.